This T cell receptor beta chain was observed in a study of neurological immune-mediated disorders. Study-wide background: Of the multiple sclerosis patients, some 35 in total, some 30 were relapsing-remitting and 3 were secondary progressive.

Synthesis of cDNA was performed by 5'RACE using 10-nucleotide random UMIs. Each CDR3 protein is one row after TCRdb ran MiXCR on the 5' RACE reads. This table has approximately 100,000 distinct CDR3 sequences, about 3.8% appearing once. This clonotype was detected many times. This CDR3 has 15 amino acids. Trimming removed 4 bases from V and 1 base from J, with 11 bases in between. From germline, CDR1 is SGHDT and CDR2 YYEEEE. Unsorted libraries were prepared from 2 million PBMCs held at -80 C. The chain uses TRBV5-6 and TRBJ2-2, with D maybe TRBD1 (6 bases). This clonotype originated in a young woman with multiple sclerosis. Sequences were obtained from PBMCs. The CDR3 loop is CASSLGQRNTGELFF. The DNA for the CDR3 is TGTGCCAGCAGCCTTGGACAGAGGAACACCGGGGAGCTGTTTTTT.